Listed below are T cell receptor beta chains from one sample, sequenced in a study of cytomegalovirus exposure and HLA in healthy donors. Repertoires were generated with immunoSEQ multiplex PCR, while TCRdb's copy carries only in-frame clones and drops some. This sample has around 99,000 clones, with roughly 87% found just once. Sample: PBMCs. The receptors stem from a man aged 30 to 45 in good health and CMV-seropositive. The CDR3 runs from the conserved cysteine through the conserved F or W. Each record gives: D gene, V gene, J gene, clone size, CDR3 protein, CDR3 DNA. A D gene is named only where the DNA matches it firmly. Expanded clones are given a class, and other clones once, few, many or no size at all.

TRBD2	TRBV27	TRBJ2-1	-	CASSLGLAGGRREDEQFF	TGTGCCAGCAGCCTCGGACTAGCGGGGGGGAGGAGAGAGGATGAGCAGTTCTTC
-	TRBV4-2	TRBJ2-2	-	CASSTHRESTGELFF	TGTGCCAGCAGCACGCACAGGGAATCCACCGGGGAGCTGTTTTTT
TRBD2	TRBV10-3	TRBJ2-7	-	CAISERGVAYEQYF	TGTGCCATCAGTGAGCGGGGGGTGGCCTACGAGCAGTACTTC
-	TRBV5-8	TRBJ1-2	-	CASSHRVGPYGYTF	TGTGCCAGCAGCCACAGGGTAGGCCCGTATGGCTACACCTTC
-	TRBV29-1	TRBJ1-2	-	CSVLPGHDTTF	TGCAGCGTGCTCCCGGGACACGACACAACCTTC
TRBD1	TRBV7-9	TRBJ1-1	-	CASSFRQGRAFF	TGTGCCAGCAGCTTCAGACAGGGTAGGGCTTTCTTT
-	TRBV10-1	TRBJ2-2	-	CASSESGQGSNTGELFF	TGCGCCAGCAGTGAGTCAGGGCAGGGCTCGAACACCGGGGAGCTGTTTTTT
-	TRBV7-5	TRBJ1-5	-	CVRRGGGGPGRSNQPQHF	TGTGTCAGAAGAGGGGGGGGTGGTCCAGGGCGGAGCAATCAGCCCCAGCATTTT
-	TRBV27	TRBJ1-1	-	CASRRGRYTEAFF	TGTGCCAGCCGAAGAGGTCGGTACACTGAAGCTTTCTTT
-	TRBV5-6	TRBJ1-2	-	CASSLAVTYGYTF	TGTGCCAGCAGCCTAGCGGTCACCTATGGCTACACCTTC
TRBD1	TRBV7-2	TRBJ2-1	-	CASSWPGTGRNEQFF	TGTGCCAGCAGCTGGCCCGGGACAGGGAGGAATGAGCAGTTCTTC
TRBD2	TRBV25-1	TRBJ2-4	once	CASTSGGLGNIQYF	TGTGCCAGCACCAGCGGGGGTTTGGGAAACATTCAGTACTTC
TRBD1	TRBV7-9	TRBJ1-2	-	CSSSHYNTGAGEGYTF	TGTTCCAGCAGCCACTATAATACAGGGGCCGGGGAGGGCTACACCTTC
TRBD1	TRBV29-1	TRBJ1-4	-	CSVKGQATTNEKLFF	TGCAGCGTTAAAGGACAGGCCACAACTAATGAAAAACTGTTTTTT
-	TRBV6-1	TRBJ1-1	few	CASIIAGLPEAFF	TGTGCCAGCATCATTGCGGGGTTGCCTGAAGCTTTCTTT
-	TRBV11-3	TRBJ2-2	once	CASNRPGGELFF	TGTGCCAGCAACCGCCCAGGCGGGGAGCTGTTTTTT
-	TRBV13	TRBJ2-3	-	CASSLPRGGTSDTQYF	TGTGCCAGCAGCCTCCCCCGGGGTGGGACTTCAGATACGCAGTATTTT
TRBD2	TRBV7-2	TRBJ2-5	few	CASSSGGGAGETQYF	TGTGCCAGCAGCTCCGGCGGGGGGGCCGGGGAGACCCAGTACTTC
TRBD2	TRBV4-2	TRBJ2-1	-	CASSQETAGGRSEQFF	TGTGCCAGCAGCCAAGAGACGGCGGGGGGGCGGAGTGAGCAGTTCTTC
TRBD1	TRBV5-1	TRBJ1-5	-	CASSLAGTGTGDQPQHF	TGCGCCAGCAGCTTGGCCGGGACAGGGACGGGGGATCAGCCCCAGCATTTT
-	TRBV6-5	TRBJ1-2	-	CASSPDLGAYGYTF	TGTGCCAGCAGTCCTGACTTAGGGGCCTATGGCTACACCTTC
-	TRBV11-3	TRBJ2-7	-	CASSLDVKRLAYEQYF	TGTGCCAGCAGCTTAGATGTTAAGAGGCTAGCCTACGAGCAGTACTTC
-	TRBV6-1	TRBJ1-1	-	CASKAGWNTEAFF	TGTGCAAGCAAGGCAGGTTGGAACACTGAAGCTTTCTTT
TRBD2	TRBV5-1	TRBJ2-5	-	CASRSLAGVETQYF	TGCGCCAGCAGGTCCCTAGCGGGGGTGGAGACCCAGTACTTC
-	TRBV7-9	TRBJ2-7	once	CSSSFLSQSLEQYF	TGTTCCAGCAGCTTTTTATCACAGTCTTTGGAGCAGTACTTC
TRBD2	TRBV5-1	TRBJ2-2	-	CASSLALAGELFF	TGCGCCAGCAGCTTGGCACTAGCGGGGGAGCTGTTTTTT
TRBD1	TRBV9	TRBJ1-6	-	CASSVRDRDSPLHF	TGTGCCAGCAGCGTCCGGGACAGGGACTCACCCCTCCACTTT
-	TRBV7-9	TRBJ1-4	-	CASSPELSEKLFF	TGTGCCAGCAGCCCGGAGTTATCGGAAAAACTGTTTTTT
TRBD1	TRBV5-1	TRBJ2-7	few	CASSSGQGSYEQYF	TGCGCCAGCAGCTCGGGACAGGGCTCCTACGAGCAGTACTTC
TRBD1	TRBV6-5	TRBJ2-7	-	CASSYSGQWGSYEQYF	TGTGCCAGCAGTTACTCGGGACAGTGGGGCTCCTACGAGCAGTACTTC
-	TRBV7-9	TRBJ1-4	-	CASSRRENEKLFF	TGTGCCAGCAGTCGTCGGGAAAATGAAAAACTGTTTTTT
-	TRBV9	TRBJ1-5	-	CASSVPYGSYQPQHF	TGTGCCAGCAGCGTACCCTACGGGAGCTATCAGCCCCAGCATTTT
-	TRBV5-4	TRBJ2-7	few	CASSLDGGGSYEQYF	TGTGCCAGCAGCTTGGACGGGGGTGGCTCCTACGAGCAGTACTTC
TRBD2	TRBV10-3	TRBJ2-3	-	CAITRGSTDTQYF	TGTGCCATCACGCGGGGGAGCACAGATACGCAGTATTTT
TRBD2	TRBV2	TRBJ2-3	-	CASGETSGADTQYF	TGTGCCAGCGGGGAGACTAGCGGAGCAGATACGCAGTATTTT
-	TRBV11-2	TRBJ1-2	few	CASSPLAGRGGIYGYTF	TGTGCCAGCAGCCCTCTGGCAGGCCGGGGAGGGATTTATGGCTACACCTTC
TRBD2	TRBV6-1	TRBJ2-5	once	CASSEGVASGIQETQYF	TGTGCCAGCAGTGAAGGGGTGGCTAGCGGGATCCAAGAGACCCAGTACTTC
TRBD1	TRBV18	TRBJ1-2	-	CASSPPGQGNYGYTF	TGTGCCAGCTCACCACCGGGACAGGGTAACTATGGCTACACCTTC
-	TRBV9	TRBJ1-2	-	CASSVDGVGDGYTF	TGTGCCAGCAGCGTAGACGGGGTGGGCGACGGCTACACCTTC
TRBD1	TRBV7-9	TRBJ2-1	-	CASSRGEQGSDEQFF	TGTGCCAGCAGCAGAGGGGAACAGGGGTCCGATGAGCAGTTCTTC
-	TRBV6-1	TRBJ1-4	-	CASRGSRGGDEKLFF	TGTGCCAGCAGGGGCTCTAGGGGGGGAGATGAAAAACTGTTTTTT
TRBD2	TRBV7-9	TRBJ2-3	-	CASSFTLAGAFTDTQYF	TGTGCCAGCAGCTTTACCCTAGCGGGGGCCTTCACAGATACGCAGTATTTT
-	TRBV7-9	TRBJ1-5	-	CASSHSPSNQPQHF	TGTGCCAGCAGCCACTCTCCCAGCAATCAGCCCCAGCATTTT
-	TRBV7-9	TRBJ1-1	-	CSSSGSGTEAFF	TGTTCCAGCAGTGGTTCCGGCACTGAAGCTTTCTTT
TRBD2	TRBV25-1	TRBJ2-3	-	CASSSGAHFITDTQYF	TGTGCCAGCAGTAGCGGGGCACATTTCATCACAGATACGCAGTATTTT
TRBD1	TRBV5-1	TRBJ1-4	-	CASSLAVQGTNEKLFF	TGCGCCAGCAGCTTGGCGGTACAGGGGACTAATGAAAAACTGTTTTTT
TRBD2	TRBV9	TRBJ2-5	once	CASNMAGGLETQYF	TGTGCCAGCAATATGGCGGGGGGCCTAGAGACCCAGTACTTC
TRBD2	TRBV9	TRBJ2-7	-	CASSAGLADTYEQYF	TGTGCCAGCAGCGCGGGACTAGCGGATACCTACGAGCAGTACTTC